This TCR beta chain was recorded in a study of CD8 T cells in ankylosing spondylitis. Whole-study findings and limits: Seemingly characteristic of ankylosing spondylitis blood was a TCR beta motif consisting of about 8 highly homologous variants. Reactive arthritis synovial fluid and blood previously showed some of these motif variants. Significant enrichment of disease-linked clones was reportedly seen in matched ankylosing spondylitis synovial fluid.

V trimming: 4 bases; J trimming: 1 base; junction bases outside the gene matches: 12. The CDR3 spans 16 residues. Germline loops: CDR1 DFQATT, CDR2 SNEGSKA (reference sequence). This clonotype was seen a few times. Its antigen remains unidentified. Via MiXCR, TCRdb re-called the 5' RACE reads, giving one row per CDR3 protein. The repertoire includes hundreds of thousands of distinct CDR3 sequences, 10% to 15% of them detected once, and approximately 0.51% sits in the top ten. The rearrangement joins TRBV20-1 to TRBJ2-7, with 8 bases that match TRBD1. The sample consisted of blood, either unsorted or a sorted T cell fraction (not recorded which). This TCR was sampled from a male donor with ankylosing spondylitis. CDR3 residues: CSAKGRWDRPSYEQYF. CDR3 nucleotide sequence: TGCAGTGCTAAAGGGCGTTGGGACAGGCCTTCCTACGAGCAGTACTTC.